A single T cell receptor (beta chain) is shown here with its context. It has no known antigen specificity. Per-nucleotide qualities are absent, and no much larger clonotype sits a single base away. The record originates from a study of regulatory T cells (dated by TCRdb to the late 2010s). Study-wide context: Between CD3G-deficient patients and healthy controls, the study compared T-cell receptor beta repertoires in sorted regulatory T cells, conventional CD4+ T cells and CD8+ T cells.

The multiplex PCR used 52 forward TRBV primers and 13 reverse TRBJ primers, with assay-based and computational corrections for amplification bias. Rearranged TRB loci were amplified from genomic DNA by multiplex PCR within the immunoSEQ assay. An Illumina HiSeq platform was used to sequence the TRB amplicons. The source study handled its data this way. Raw sequences were error-filtered and aligned to reference gene sequences by custom algorithms, then analyzed with the immunoSEQ online tools. Frequencies of productive and nonproductive TRB rearrangements were evaluated among both unique and total sequences. Hydrophobicity and amino acid composition of residues 6 and 7 within the TRB CDR3 were used to estimate the potential for self-reactivity. For group comparisons, t tests, Mann-Whitney tests or two-way ANOVA were performed in Prism software. Not all clones reach the TCRdb copy of this immuneACCESS table, which keeps in-frame sequences only. Checked studies attribute under half of the gap to unresolved V genes and leave the rest unexplained. That table furnishes V, J and clone size, whereas the DNA furnished D and trimming. The sample yields more than 15,000 clones; approximately 82% were counted once. Over 7% of the sample is taken by the ten largest.

Results and caveats for the whole study, not just this receptor: Patient repertoires showed restricted unique TRB V-J pairs and skewed V and J gene usage, most marked in regulatory T cells. Hydrophobic residues at CDR3 positions 6 and 7 were enriched in conventional CD4+ T cells from CD3G-deficient patients, which suggests more self-reactive specificities.

Evidence of autoimmunity was present in all CD3G-deficient patients, and the autoimmunity was more severe in two of the patients. Patients were tested at ages ranging from 2 to 39 years, and reduced naive and increased memory CD4+ and CD8+ T-cell proportions were found in the patients. CD4+ cells were FACS-sorted into CD25-high CD127-low regulatory T cells and CD25-low CD127-high conventional CD4+ T cells. A handful of individuals with CD3G deficiency made up the patient group. An international network of physicians spanning the United States, Europe and Asia provided the patient samples and clinical data. Peripheral blood mononuclear cells were isolated by Ficoll density separation. CDR1 and CDR2 are drawn from the germline V gene (reference sequence): LNHDA, SQIVND. Inclusive of the bounding cysteine and phenylalanine, the CDR3 is 15 residues long. Only the CDR3 DNA stays, 45 bases, in frame from base 1. V loses 1 base of germline sequence and J loses 6 bases, and the interval between the two ends is 13 bases.

This TCR derives from a person in their thirties with CD3G deficiency. Input material: conventional CD4+ T cells sorted from blood. Here the chain combines TRBV19 and TRBJ1-5; the D segment cannot be called with confidence. CDR3 sequence: CASSIVSRSPQPQHF. The DNA sequence is TGTGCCAGTAGTATAGTATCAAGAAGTCCTCAGCCCCAGCATTTT.